Listed below are T cell receptor beta chains from one sample, sequenced in a study of cytomegalovirus exposure and HLA in healthy donors. Clones were read by immunoSEQ multiplex PCR, and TCRdb kept only the in-frame ones, dropping some. The sample carries about 180,000 clones, roughly 78% recorded once. The sample consisted of PBMCs. The receptor source for this set is a woman in her forties or fifties in good health and CMV-seropositive. Each CDR3 is given without its conserved first and last residue. Each record gives: V gene, CDR3 protein.

TRBV4-2 | ASSQEQTGGYEQY
TRBV18 | ASSANSEETQY
TRBV6-5 | ASSSRTGAGI
TRBV15 | ATSRQTGGPEQY
TRBV12-5 | ASGLKMGSSQGYEQY
TRBV7-3 | ASSLTYSSTDTQY
TRBV12-5 | ASNADREDAIQY
TRBV5-1 | ASSLARTGGSDTQY
TRBV5-1 | ASSPRGSAYEQY
TRBV2 | ASRGVGGGLEQF
TRBV7-3 | ASSMTGGNTEAF
TRBV5-1 | ASSRGGTFNEQF
TRBV9 | ASSVATSRGGTEAF
TRBV19 | ASTRKGARDTEAF
TRBV14 | ASSQLATNYGYT
TRBV6-1 | ASSDAGTGKGYT
TRBV15 | ATSDRGRNEQF
TRBV9 | ASSVGRRQGRTRADTQY
TRBV7-9 | SSSKGRPEAF
TRBV2 | ASSGQGTPQETQY
TRBV4-1 | ASSQEGTGILAYGYT
TRBV5-8 | ASCLDRGLNQPQH